This T cell receptor beta chain was documented in a study of blood T cell repertoires in COVID-19 (dated by TCRdb to the early 2020s). About the investigation overall: Collaborator samples came from the United States, Italy and Spain and covered acute and convalescent phases of COVID-19. The material from the prospective study consisted of cDNA or gDNA derived from T cells, B-cell-depleted T cells, or PBMCs. Deeply sampled blood TCRbeta repertoires from subjects exposed to, actively infected with, or recovered from COVID-19 were included in the dataset. The repertoires were made available in a free public database intended to serve as a resource for research on the immune response to SARS-CoV-2. The samples were drawn from the first 160 participants of the ongoing ImmuneRACE study and from 1,254 subjects provided by 6 global collaborators. The sample metadata nearly always contained a de-identified subject ID, COVID-19 status, age in years and sex. Where HLA class I and class II types were available, the types were taken from metadata supplied by the sample provider, not from assay-based typing.

Concerning this clone itself: Its antigen remains unidentified. The record has no base qualities; no much larger clone is one base away.

The immunoSEQ Assay, a bias-controlled multiplex PCR, was used to amplify TCRbeta CDR3 regions from genomic DNA. The study's own analysis went as follows. Within the assay, amplification of reference gene primers was used to estimate how many nucleated cells each sample contained. To quantify the absolute abundance of each unique TCRbeta CDR3 rearrangement, sequence reads were collapsed and filtered. For each sample, productive Simpson clonality was calculated as the square root of Simpson's diversity index over productive rearrangements. Held by TCRdb, this immuneACCESS table contains in-frame sequences only and omits some clones. Under half of the omission traces to an unresolved V gene where checked; the cause of the rest is unknown. V, J and clone size derive from that table, while D and trimming were established from the DNA sequence. The sample data list hundreds of thousands of clones, and 87% of these were observed just once. The ten largest account for approximately 9% of the sample.

Participants in the prospective study were enrolled through a virtual design, were aged 18 to 89 years, and lived in approximately 25 United States geographic areas. In the prospective study, cohorts were assigned on the basis of participant-reported clinical history obtained from a screening survey and a study questionnaire. For ImmuneRACE Cohort 3, a participant was defined as recovered based on two consecutive negative NP/OP PCR tests, clearance by a healthcare professional, or resolution of symptoms. Each participant in the prospective study had whole blood, serum and a nasopharyngeal or oropharyngeal swab collected by mobile phlebotomists. Participants in the prospective study had the option to provide additional blood draws and questionnaires over an approximately 2-month period. Prospective study blood samples were shipped either frozen or at room temperature before DNA extraction. V and J are truncated by 0 bases and 9 bases respectively, leaving an intervening sequence of 11 bases. CDR1 MNHNS and CDR2 SASEGT are derived from the germline V gene. Counted from cysteine to phenylalanine, this CDR3 has 13 amino acids. Only the CDR3 portion is preserved as DNA: 39 bases, with reading frame beginning at the first base.

Here is what the overall study found, with its caveats: The amount of clinical and demographic metadata varied by source and participant and was provided uncurated.

The sequence is built from TRBV6-1 and TRBJ2-5; confidence is insufficient to name the D gene. The receptor was isolated from a woman between 18 and 30 years old who had recovered from COVID-19. The sample taken for sequencing was PBMCs or T cells enriched from blood (not recorded which). The nucleotides read TGTGCCAGCAGTGAAGCGCTCGTCCAGGCCCAGTACTTC. Its protein is CASSEALVQAQYF.